This TCR beta chain came from a study of control samples from healthy donors and cancer patients. Libraries were prepared by immunoSEQ multiplex PCR; TCRdb keeps only in-frame clonotypes and omits some of them. The table lists 160,000 or so clones, approximately 94% of them singletons. There are 14 residues in the CDR3. V gave up 7 bases and J gave up 6 bases; unmatched junction bases: 9. Germline CDR1 reads SGHAT; CDR2 reads FQDESV (reference sequence). Material for sequencing was blood. This receptor was obtained from a woman aged 40 to 50 in good health. V usage is TRBV11-1 and J usage is TRBJ1-1; 9 bases are a match to TRBD1. The CDR3 sequence is CASNLGQGRSEAFF. CDR3 DNA: TGTGCCAGCAACCTAGGACAGGGGAGGTCTGAAGCTTTCTTT.